Detailed here is one T cell receptor (beta chain). Compared with germline, one end of the junction differs, possibly owing to a read error. The sample originates from a study of blood T cell repertoires in COVID-19. The CDR3 runs 12 residues. Per germline, CDR1 MNHEY and CDR2 SVGAGI. Categorization into cohorts depended on clinical history that participants reported. Profiled with immunoSEQ multiplex PCR; TCRdb holds only in-frame clones, not every one. The profile shows about 240,000 clones, more than 85% of them singletons. Sequenced input: PBMCs or T cells enriched from blood (not recorded which). The J gene is TRBJ1-1, the V gene TRBV6-5; D is perhaps TRBD1 (5 bases). The sequence was obtained from a man between 35 and 55 years old who had recovered from COVID-19. CDR3 in amino acids: CASSPDSKLAVF. The CDR3 DNA reads TGTGCCAGCAGTCCCGACAGTAAGTTGGCGGTCTTT.